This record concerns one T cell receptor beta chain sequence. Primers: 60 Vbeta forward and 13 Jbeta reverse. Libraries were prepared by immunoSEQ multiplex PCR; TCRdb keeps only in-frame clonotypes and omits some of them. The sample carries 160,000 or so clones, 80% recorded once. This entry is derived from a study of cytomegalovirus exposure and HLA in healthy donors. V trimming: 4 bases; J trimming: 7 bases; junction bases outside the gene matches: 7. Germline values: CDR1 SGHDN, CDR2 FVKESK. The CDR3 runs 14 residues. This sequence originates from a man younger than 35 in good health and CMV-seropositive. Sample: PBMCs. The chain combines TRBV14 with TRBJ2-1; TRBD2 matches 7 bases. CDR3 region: CASSPTSVKNEQFF. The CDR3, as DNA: TGTGCCAGCAGCCCAACTAGCGTCAAGAATGAGCAGTTCTTC.